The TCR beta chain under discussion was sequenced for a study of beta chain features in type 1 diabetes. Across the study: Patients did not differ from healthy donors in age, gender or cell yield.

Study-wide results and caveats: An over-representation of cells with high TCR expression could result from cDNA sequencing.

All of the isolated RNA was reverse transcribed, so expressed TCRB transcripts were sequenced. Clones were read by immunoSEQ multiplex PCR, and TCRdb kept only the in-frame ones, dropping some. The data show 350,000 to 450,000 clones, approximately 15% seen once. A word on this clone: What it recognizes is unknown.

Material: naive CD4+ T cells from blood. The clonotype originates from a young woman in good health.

The CDR3 DNA follows: TGTGCCAGCAGAAAGGACAGGAGCCACAATGAGCAGTTCTTC. Residues: CASRKDRSHNEQFF. The genes are TRBV6-5 and TRBJ2-1; 7 bases align to TRBD1. The V gene end was trimmed by 6 bases and the J gene end by 5 bases; junction bases not matched to a gene: 7. In germline, CDR1 is MNHEY, CDR2 SVGAGI. This CDR3 is 14 amino acids long.